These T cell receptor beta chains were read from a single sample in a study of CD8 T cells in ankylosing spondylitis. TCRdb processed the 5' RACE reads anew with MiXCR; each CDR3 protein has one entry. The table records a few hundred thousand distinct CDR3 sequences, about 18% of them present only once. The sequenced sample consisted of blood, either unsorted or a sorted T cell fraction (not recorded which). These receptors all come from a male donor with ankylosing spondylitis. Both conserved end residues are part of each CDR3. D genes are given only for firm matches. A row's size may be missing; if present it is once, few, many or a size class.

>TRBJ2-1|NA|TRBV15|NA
TGTGCCACCAGCAGTTGGGCACTTCCGAGCTCCTACAATGAGCAGTTCTTC
CATSSWALPSSYNEQFF
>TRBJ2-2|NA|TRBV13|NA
TGTGCCAGCAGCCTGGTGGGTAGCGCGGGGGAGCTGTTTTTT
CASSLVGSAGELFF
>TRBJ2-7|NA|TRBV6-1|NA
TGTGCCAGCAGTGAAGGTTCAGGGGGGTTGTACGAGCAGTACTTC
CASSEGSGGLYEQYF
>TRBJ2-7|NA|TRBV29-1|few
TGCAGCGTTGGGGGTGTGTCAGGAGAATCCTACGAGCAGTACTTC
CSVGGVSGESYEQYF
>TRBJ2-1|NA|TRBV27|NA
TGTGCCAGCAGTTTAGACCCATCGCTCGGGGGCGGTGAGCAGTTCTTC
CASSLDPSLGGGEQFF
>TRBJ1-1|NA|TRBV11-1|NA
TGTGCCAGCAGCCCCAGAGATGAGGGGTCTCGGATGAACACTGAAGCTTTCTTT
CASSPRDEGSRMNTEAFF
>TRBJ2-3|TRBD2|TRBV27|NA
TGTGCCAGCAGTTTACTCGACTTAGCGGGGGCCAACACAGATACGCAGTATTTT
CASSLLDLAGANTDTQYF
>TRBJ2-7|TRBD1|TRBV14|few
TGTGCCAGCAGCCAGCTGACAGGGGGTAACTCCTACGAGCAGTACTTC
CASSQLTGGNSYEQYF
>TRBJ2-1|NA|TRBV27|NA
TGTGCCAGCAGTTTTGGGACAAAATCCTACAATGAGCAGTTCTTC
CASSFGTKSYNEQFF
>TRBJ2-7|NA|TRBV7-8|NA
TGTGCCAGCAGCTTAGCGATTGCCTATCCCTACGAGCAGTACTTC
CASSLAIAYPYEQYF